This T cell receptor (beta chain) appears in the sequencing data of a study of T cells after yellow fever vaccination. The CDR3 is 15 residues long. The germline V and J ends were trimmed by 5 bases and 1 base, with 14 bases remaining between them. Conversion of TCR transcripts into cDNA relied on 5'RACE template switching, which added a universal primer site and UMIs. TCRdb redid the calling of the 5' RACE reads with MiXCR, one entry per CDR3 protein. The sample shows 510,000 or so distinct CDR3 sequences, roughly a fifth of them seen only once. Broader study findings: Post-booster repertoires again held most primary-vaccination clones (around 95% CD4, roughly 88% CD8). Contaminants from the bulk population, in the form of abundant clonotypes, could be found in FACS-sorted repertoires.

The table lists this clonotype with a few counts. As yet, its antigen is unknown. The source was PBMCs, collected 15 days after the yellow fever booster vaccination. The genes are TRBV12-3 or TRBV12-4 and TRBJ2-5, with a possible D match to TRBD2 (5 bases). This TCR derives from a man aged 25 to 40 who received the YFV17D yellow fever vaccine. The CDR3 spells CASSRLPVRQETQYF. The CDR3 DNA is TGTGCCAGCAGTCGACTACCCGTCCGCCAAGAGACCCAGTACTTC.